One and the same sample provided the 21 T cell receptor beta chains below, sequenced in a study of beta chain features in type 1 diabetes. Study results and caveats: Moderately but significantly shorter TCRB CDR3s were found in Type 1 diabetes patients in all four CD4+ subsets.

Isolated RNA was reverse transcribed in full, so expressed TCRB transcripts were sequenced. Profiling relied on immunoSEQ multiplex PCR, and the TCRdb table lists in-frame clones only, not all of them. Of 600,000 to 700,000 clones listed, 13% are singletons. These receptors' targets are unknown. The material sequenced was naive CD4+ T cells from blood. The origin of the receptors is a man aged 18 to 35 with type 1 diabetes.

This chain connects TRBV25-1 to TRBJ1-4; D remains unclear. From germline, CDR1 is MGHDK and CDR2 SYGVNS. V was shortened by 2 bases and J by 3 bases, with 10 bases between the two germline ends. The CDR3 covers 15 residues. The chain's CDR3 is CASSEDRFPNEKLFF. The CDR3 DNA reads TGTGCCAGCAGTGAAGACCGGTTCCCTAATGAAAAACTGTTTTTT.

The rearrangement links TRBV7-3 to TRBJ2-1; 14 bases map to TRBD2. The trim removed 5 bases at V and 8 bases at J, leaving 5 bases unmatched. CDR3 size: 15 residues. CDR1 and CDR2 from the germline V gene are SGHTA and FQGTGA. DNA for the CDR3: TGTGCCAGCAGCCCCGGGACTAGCGGGGGTGATGAGCAGTTCTTC. Translation: CASSPGTSGGDEQFF.

The chain recombines TRBV9 with TRBJ1-4; no clear D gene. The V gene's germline CDR1 is SGDLS and CDR2 YYNGEE. The CDR3 extends over 13 amino acids. V was trimmed by 1 base and J by 5 bases, leaving 6 bases between them. CDR3 DNA: TGTGCCAGCAGCGTAAACGGCAATGAAAAACTGTTTTTT. Translation gives CASSVNGNEKLFF.

J is TRBJ2-1 and V is TRBV9, with D possibly TRBD2 on 7 matching bases. Germline lookup yields CDR1 SGDLS and CDR2 YYNGEE. This CDR3 has 15 residues. V lost 7 bases, J lost 9 bases, and 23 bases lay in between. The CDR3 protein is CASGTLGGVKGEQFF. Written as DNA, the CDR3 is TGTGCCAGCGGAACTCTAGGGGGGGTTAAAGGTGAGCAGTTCTTC.

The chain links TRBV7-2 to TRBJ2-2; D is unclear. The germline V gene has CDR1 SGHTA and CDR2 FQGNSA. This CDR3 spans 15 amino acids. Trimming took off 5 bases at V and 1 base at J, with 11 bases between the two ends. The CDR3 is CASSPRNGNTGELFF. DNA of the CDR3: TGTGCCAGCAGCCCACGCAACGGGAACACCGGGGAGCTGTTTTTT.

The chain links TRBV27 to TRBJ1-1, with D perhaps TRBD1 (5 bases). The CDR3 is 15 amino acids. The germline CDR1 and CDR2 sequences are MNHEY and SMNVEV (reference sequence). Trimming removed 1 base at V and 1 base at J, with 10 bases between. The CDR3 bases are TGTGCCAGCAGTTTATGGGACTCGAGGAACACTGAAGCTTTCTTT. Translating it yields CASSLWDSRNTEAFF.

This clone has more than one count but fewer than ten. The chain employs TRBV18 and TRBJ1-5, with D unclear. The V end was cut by 5 bases, the J end by 3 bases, with 8 bases between. CDR3 size: 13 residues. CDR1 KGHSH and CDR2 LQKENI come from the germline V gene. CDR3 DNA sequence: TGTGCCAGCTCATCAGACAACAATCAGCCCCAGCATTTT. It specifies CASSSDNNQPQHF. The whole variable domain, remainder taken from reference TRBV18 and TRBJ1-5, is NAGVMQNPRHLVRRRGQEARLRCSPMKGHSHVYWYRQLPEEGLKFMVYLQKENIIDESGMPKERFSAEFPKEGPSILRIQQVVRGDSAAYFCASSSDNNQPQHFGDGTRLSIL.

The chain combines TRBV5-1 with TRBJ2-1; no clear D gene. This CDR3 spans 15 amino acids. V shed 1 base and J shed 3 bases, with 11 bases lying between them. Germline assignment: CDR1 SGHRS and CDR2 YFSETQ. The CDR3 reads CASSLTELIYNEQFF. The CDR3 DNA is TGCGCCAGCAGCTTGACAGAATTAATCTACAATGAGCAGTTCTTC.

This rearrangement joins TRBV10-3 to TRBJ2-5; possibly TRBD1 for D (6 bases). V dropped 2 bases and J dropped 3 bases, with 10 bases sitting between them. Germline assignment: CDR1 ENHRY and CDR2 SYGVKD. This CDR3 contains 14 residues. CDR3 sequence: CAISESRTEETQYF. The CDR3 DNA sequence: TGTGCCATCAGTGAGAGCAGGACAGAAGAGACCCAGTACTTC.

Points on this clone: This sample also contains other DNA sequences that code for the same CDR3. V and J are TRBV29-1 and TRBJ1-1; 10 positions match TRBD1. CDR1 is SQVTM and CDR2 is ANQGSEA in the germline V gene. The V and J ends lost 3 bases and 3 bases, in that order; junction bases with no gene match: 1. The CDR3 is made up of 13 amino acids. The CDR3 sequence is CSVEDRGDTEAFF. The CDR3 coding sequence is TGCAGCGTTGAGGACAGGGGGGACACTGAAGCTTTCTTT. The complete variable domain, with remaining parts taken from reference TRBV29-1 and TRBJ1-1, reads SAVISQKPSRDICQRGTSLTIQCQVDSQVTMMFWYRQQPGQSLTLIATANQGSEATYESGFVIDKFPISRPNLTFSTLTVSNMSPEDSSIYLCSVEDRGDTEAFFGQGTRLTVV.

This clone was counted a few times. Written as DNA, the CDR3 is TGTGCCAGCAAAAAGGGGGATGGCGGGGAGCTGTTTTTT. Protein product: CASKKGDGGELFF. This rearrangement joins TRBV9 to TRBJ2-2; weak D call: TRBD1 (6 bases). This CDR3 is built from 13 residues. The germline gives CDR1 SGDLS, CDR2 YYNGEE. The ends were cut back, 6 bases at V and 7 bases at J, with 13 bases in the middle.

This chain joins TRBV9 and TRBJ2-5; perhaps TRBD1 as D (6 bases). The CDR3 has 14 residues. Trimming shortened V by 3 bases and J by 7 bases, and 16 bases separated the two germline ends. CDR1 SGDLS and CDR2 YYNGEE come from the germline V gene. The CDR3 region has the DNA TGTGCCAGCAGCGCTCGGACAGTCGTGGGGACCCAGTACTTC. It specifies CASSARTVVGTQYF.

The chain joins TRBV11-2 to TRBJ1-2; D might be TRBD1 (5 bases). Germline CDR1 reads SGHAT; CDR2 reads FQNNGV. Trimming cost V 5 bases and J 3 bases, with 16 bases left between them. The CDR3 contains 15 residues. The CDR3 coding sequence is TGTGCCAGCAGCCTAACAAGGGACCCCCACTATGGCTACACCTTC. This gives the protein CASSLTRDPHYGYTF.

The chain carries TRBV29-1 and TRBJ1-2, with D hard to call. The CDR3 is made up of 13 amino acids. Germline assignment: CDR1 SQVTM and CDR2 ANQGSEA. Trimming stripped 8 bases from V and 3 bases from J, with 16 bases between. The CDR3 DNA is TGCAGCTCGCAGCTGGCAGAGGACTATGGCTACACCTTC. Its protein product is CSSQLAEDYGYTF.

This clone has only a few counts. The rearrangement joins TRBV30 to TRBJ1-3; D is unclear. Germline V lookup: CDR1 GTSNPN, CDR2 SVGIG (reference sequence). The CDR3 has 15 amino acids. V dropped 6 bases and J dropped 0 bases, with 15 bases sitting between them. In DNA, the CDR3 is TGTGCCTGCACTGGAACTGATAGCTCTGGAAACACCATATATTTT. This codes for CACTGTDSSGNTIYF.

The chain couples TRBV7-3 to TRBJ2-3; D might be TRBD1 or TRBD2, each matching 5 bases. V was clipped by 5 bases and J by 1 base, with 16 bases between them. In germline, CDR1 is SGHTA, CDR2 FQGTGA. The CDR3 length is 16 residues. The CDR3 DNA reads TGTGCCAGCAGCCGCACTGGGGGACCGGGCACAGATACGCAGTATTTT. It encodes CASSRTGGPGTDTQYF.

The V gene is TRBV7-2, the J gene TRBJ1-1; a weak D match, TRBD1 (6 bases). Per germline, CDR1 SGHTA and CDR2 FQGNSA. V was pared by 5 bases and J by 5 bases, with 18 bases between. CDR3 size: 15 residues. The CDR3 is CASSRRGGPGTEAFF. The CDR3 coding sequence is TGTGCCAGCAGCCGACGTGGGGGGCCGGGAACTGAAGCTTTCTTT.

This clone was counted between two and nine times. The chain employs TRBV6-6 and TRBJ1-1; D call uncertain. The V end lost 0 bases, the J end lost 0 bases, and 11 bases lay between the germline ends. The CDR3 is 16 amino acids. Looked up from germline, CDR1 is MNHNY and CDR2 is SVGAGI (reference sequence). This CDR3 reads CASSYSSRNMNTEAFF. As DNA, the CDR3 is TGTGCCAGCAGTTACTCGTCCAGGAACATGAACACTGAAGCTTTCTTT.

This clone was observed a few times. V gene TRBV6-5 combines with J gene TRBJ2-1, with 13 bases fitting TRBD2. Per the germline V gene, CDR1 is MNHEY and CDR2 is SVGAGI. The length of the CDR3 is 15 residues. J was trimmed by 9 bases and V by 4 bases; bases with no gene match: 6. CDR3 loop: CASSLLAGGPREQFF. In nucleotides, the CDR3 is TGTGCCAGCAGTTTACTAGCGGGGGGGCCTCGTGAGCAGTTCTTC.

This chain links TRBV6-5 with TRBJ1-3; D not certain. This CDR3 region has 16 residues. Germline V gene sequence: CDR1 MNHEY, CDR2 SVGAGI. The V end was cut by 0 bases, the J end by 0 bases, with 9 bases between. CDR3 in amino acids: CASSYSGRSSGNTIYF. The CDR3, as DNA: TGTGCCAGCAGTTACTCAGGACGAAGCTCTGGAAACACCATATATTTT.

This clone came up a few times. The V call is TRBV6-6, the J call TRBJ1-1; TRBD1 might be the D (6 bases). Germline CDR1 is MNHNY and CDR2 is SVGAGI (reference sequence). V shed 2 bases and J shed 5 bases, with 12 bases lying between them. This CDR3 spans 14 amino acids. The CDR3 bases are TGTGCCAGCAGTTACGCCAGGGGAGAAACTGAAGCTTTCTTT. Encoded protein: CASSYARGETEAFF.